Each of the 5 T cell receptor beta chains below was sequenced from the same sample in a study of PD-1 blockade in classical Hodgkin lymphoma. Each of the patients experienced relapse following autologous stem cell transplantation, and their brentuximab vedotin exposure differed. Clones were sequenced by immunoSEQ multiplex PCR, and TCRdb holds only the in-frame ones, with some missing. The data show approximately 73,000 clones, with approximately 94% seen just once and approximately 8% held by the top ten. The sequencing used peripheral blood mononuclear cells (PBMCs), collected at baseline. The source is a human donor with classical Hodgkin lymphoma.

The chain links TRBV18 to TRBJ1-1, with D unclear. This CDR3 has 14 residues. V was shortened by 5 bases and J by 4 bases, with 14 bases between the two germline ends. Germline V gives CDR1 KGHSH, CDR2 LQKENI. The CDR3 DNA reads as TGTGCCAGCTCATCAGGCTCAACTACCACTGAAGCTTTCTTT. Its translation is CASSSGSTTTEAFF.

This rearrangement joins TRBV4-2 to TRBJ2-5; TRBD2 might be the D (5 bases). V was shortened by 1 base and J by 2 bases, with 8 bases between the two germline ends. There are 14 residues in the CDR3. The germline CDR1 and CDR2 sequences are LGHNA and YNFKEQ. DNA of the CDR3: TGTGCCAGCAGCCAAGCGGAGCGGCAAGAGACCCAGTACTTC. Protein sequence: CASSQAERQETQYF.

V gene TRBV9 combines with J gene TRBJ2-2; TRBD1 is a possible D gene (5 bases). The CDR3 covers 16 residues. Germline V gene lookup returns CDR1 SGDLS and CDR2 YYNGEE. V lost 4 bases to trimming and J lost 4 bases, with 17 bases between them. The CDR3 spells CASSPPWGVGTGELFF. CDR3 DNA sequence: TGTGCCAGCAGCCCCCCGTGGGGCGTCGGCACCGGGGAGCTGTTTTTT.

The J gene is TRBJ2-7, the V gene TRBV7-8; a possible D gene is TRBD2 (6 bases). This CDR3 contains 15 residues. Trimming left V 5 bases short and J 3 bases short, with 17 bases between. CDR1 and CDR2 from the germline V gene are SGHVS and FQNEAQ. The CDR3, as DNA: TGTGCCAGCAGCCCAGGATTTCGGGGGAGCTACGAGCAGTACTTC. It is translated as CASSPGFRGSYEQYF.

This chain connects TRBV2 to TRBJ1-1; D might be TRBD1 (5 bases). V was shortened by 8 bases and J by 1 base, with 17 bases between the two germline ends. CDR1 and CDR2 from the germline V gene are SNHLY and FYNNEI. The CDR3 length is 15 residues. CDR3 DNA sequence: TGTGCCAGCGAGCAGGGATGGCCTGGGAACACTGAAGCTTTCTTT. Amino acids: CASEQGWPGNTEAFF.